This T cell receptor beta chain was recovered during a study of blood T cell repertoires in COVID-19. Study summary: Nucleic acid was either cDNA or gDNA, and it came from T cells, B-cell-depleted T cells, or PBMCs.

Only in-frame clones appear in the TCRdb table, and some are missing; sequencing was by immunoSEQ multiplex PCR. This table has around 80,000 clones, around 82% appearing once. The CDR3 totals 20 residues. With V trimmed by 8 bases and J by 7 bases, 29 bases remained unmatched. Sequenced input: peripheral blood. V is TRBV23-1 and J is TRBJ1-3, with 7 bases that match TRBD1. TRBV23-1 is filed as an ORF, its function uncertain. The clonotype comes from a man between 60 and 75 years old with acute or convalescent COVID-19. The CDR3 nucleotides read TGCGCCAGCGACGGCGAAGAGGGGGCGTCTCACGACATATCCCCGAACACCATATATTTT. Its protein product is CASDGEEGASHDISPNTIYF.